The rows below give T cell receptor beta chains drawn from one sample of a study of shared clonotypes between healthy human individuals. Using immunoSEQ multiplex PCR, the repertoire was profiled, and TCRdb retains in-frame clones only, with some absent. The table shows about 2.5 million clones, with around 90% occurring only once. Specimen: naive CD4+ T cells from PBMCs. These receptors were collected from a man aged 18 to 30 in good health. Some clones in this sample may be carry-over from other donors' samples. Each CDR3 is given without its conserved first and last residue. A D gene is named only where the DNA matches it firmly.

TRBJ1-1 | TRBV6-6 | - | ASSSRRTGNTEAF
TRBJ2-2 | TRBV4-2 | - | ASSRAGVADTGELF
TRBJ1-1 | TRBV4-3 | - | ASSQGGTKNTEAF
TRBJ2-2 | TRBV11-2 | TRBD1 | ASRSIGGRTGELF
TRBJ2-7 | TRBV10-3 | TRBD1 | AISEDRGLSREQY
TRBJ2-7 | TRBV10-3 | TRBD1 | ASTTRGTGFEQY
TRBJ2-1 | TRBV12-5 | - | ASGLGRDEQF
TRBJ1-1 | TRBV19 | TRBD1 | ASSPRGLNTEAF
TRBJ2-3 | TRBV5-1 | - | ASSPRDAGDTQY
TRBJ2-2 | TRBV19 | TRBD1 | ASSLRDRGQGIGELF
TRBJ2-7 | TRBV5-1 | - | ASSSIPGAWHEQY
TRBJ1-1 | TRBV5-6 | - | ASSSRGTYGDTEAF
TRBJ1-3 | TRBV5-8 | - | ASSLEPATGNTIY
TRBJ2-7 | TRBV15 | - | ATSRGAGTSYEQY
TRBJ1-1 | TRBV7-9 | - | ASSYEREAF
TRBJ2-1 | TRBV9 | TRBD2 | ASSRTSGSSYNEQF
TRBJ2-7 | TRBV5-1 | - | ASSLGQLYEQY
TRBJ2-7 | TRBV5-1 | TRBD1 | ASSPVRAGQAYYEQY
TRBJ2-2 | TRBV5-1 | - | ASSLGLFGGQNGELF
TRBJ2-7 | TRBV4-3 | TRBD2 | ASSRNLGLADSYEQY
TRBJ1-4 | TRBV7-9 | - | ASSLPGTQGEKLF
TRBJ2-7 | TRBV2 | - | ASNPGLADEQY
TRBJ1-1 | TRBV6-5 | - | ASSLIENTEAF
TRBJ2-5 | TRBV7-6 | TRBD1 | ASSVGTGSQETQY
TRBJ2-2 | TRBV7-6 | - | ASSPTPGDTGELF
TRBJ2-7 | TRBV15 | TRBD1 | ATSSRDRVYEQY
TRBJ1-1 | TRBV21-1 | - | ASSKPTLQTATEAF
TRBJ2-7 | TRBV4-1 | - | ASSQIQGTAYEQY